This T cell receptor beta chain was recorded in a study of a mutant IDH1 vaccine in newly diagnosed glioma. The CDR3 sequence is 12 residues long. The V end was cut by 3 bases, the J end by 4 bases, with 6 bases between. Germline lookup yields CDR1 LNHDA and CDR2 SQIVND (reference sequence). This clone was observed a few times. The antigen is unknown. Using immunoSEQ multiplex PCR, the repertoire was profiled, and TCRdb retains in-frame clones only, with some absent. This table has more than 50,000 clones, approximately 91% appearing once. This sample's time point: week 11, during vaccination. In every dose of vaccine, 300 ug of mutant IDH1 20-mer peptide was given alongside topical imiquimod.

This sample comprised PBMCs, obtained from a glioma patient whose treatment included an IDH1 peptide vaccine. The chain recombines TRBV19 with TRBJ1-1, with D unresolved. This TCR was recovered from a man in his forties with glioma. The CDR3 DNA reads TGTGCCAGTAGTATTGGGAGCACTGAAGCTTTCTTT. Protein product: CASSIGSTEAFF. The full variable domain, rest sourced from reference TRBV19 and TRBJ1-1, is DGGITQSPKYLFRKEGQNVTLSCEQNLNHDAMYWYRQDPGQGLRLIYYSQIVNDFQKGDIAEGYSVSREKKESFPLTVTSAQKNPTAFYLCASSIGSTEAFFGQGTRLTVV.